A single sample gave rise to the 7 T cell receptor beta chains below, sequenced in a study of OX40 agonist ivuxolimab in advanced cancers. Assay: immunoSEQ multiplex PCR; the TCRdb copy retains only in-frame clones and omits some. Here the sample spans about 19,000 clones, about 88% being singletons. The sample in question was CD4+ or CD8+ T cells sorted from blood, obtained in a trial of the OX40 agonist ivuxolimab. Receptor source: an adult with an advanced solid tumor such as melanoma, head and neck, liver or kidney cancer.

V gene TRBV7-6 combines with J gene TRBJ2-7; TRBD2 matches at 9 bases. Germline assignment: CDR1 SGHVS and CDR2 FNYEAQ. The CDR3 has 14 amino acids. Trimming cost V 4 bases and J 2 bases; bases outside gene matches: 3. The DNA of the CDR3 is TGTGCCAGCAGCTCCGGGACTAGCACCTACGAGCAGTACTTC. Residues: CASSSGTSTYEQYF.

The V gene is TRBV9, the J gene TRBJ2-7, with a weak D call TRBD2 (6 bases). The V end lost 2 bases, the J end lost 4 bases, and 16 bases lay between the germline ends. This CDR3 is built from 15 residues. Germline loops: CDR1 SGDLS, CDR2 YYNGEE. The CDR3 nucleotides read TGTGCCAGCAGCGTGTTTGGGGGAGGAAGGTACGAGCAGTACTTC. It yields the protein CASSVFGGGRYEQYF.

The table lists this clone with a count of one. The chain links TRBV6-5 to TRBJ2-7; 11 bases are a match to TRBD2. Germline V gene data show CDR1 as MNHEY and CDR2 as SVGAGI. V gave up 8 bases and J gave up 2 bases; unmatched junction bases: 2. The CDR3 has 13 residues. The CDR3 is CASRLAGPYEQYF. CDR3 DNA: TGTGCCAGCCGACTAGCGGGGCCCTACGAGCAGTACTTC.

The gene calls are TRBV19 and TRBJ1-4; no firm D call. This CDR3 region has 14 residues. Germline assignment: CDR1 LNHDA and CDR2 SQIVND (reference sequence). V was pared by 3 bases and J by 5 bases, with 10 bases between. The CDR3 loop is CASSMVSTNEKLFF. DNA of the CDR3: TGTGCCAGTAGTATGGTATCTACAAATGAAAAACTGTTTTTT.

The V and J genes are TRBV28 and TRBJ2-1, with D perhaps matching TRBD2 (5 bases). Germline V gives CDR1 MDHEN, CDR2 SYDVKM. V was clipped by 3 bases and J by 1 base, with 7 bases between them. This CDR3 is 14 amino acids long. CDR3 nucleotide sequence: TGTGCCAGCAGTTTCCAGCGGTCCTACAATGAGCAGTTCTTC. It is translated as CASSFQRSYNEQFF.

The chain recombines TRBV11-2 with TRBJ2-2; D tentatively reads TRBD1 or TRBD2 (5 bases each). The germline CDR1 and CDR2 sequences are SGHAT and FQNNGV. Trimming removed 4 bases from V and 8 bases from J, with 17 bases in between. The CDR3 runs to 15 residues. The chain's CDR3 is CASSYSRGPAGELFF. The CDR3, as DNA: TGTGCCAGCAGCTATAGCCGGGGCCCCGCGGGGGAGCTGTTTTTT.

In DNA, the CDR3 is TGTGCCAGTAGTACGGTGGCCGGGGAGCTGTTTTTT. The encoded protein is CASSTVAGELFF. The V gene is TRBV19, the J gene TRBJ2-2; D not certain. The V end lost 4 bases, the J end lost 6 bases, and 6 bases lay between the germline ends. Per germline, CDR1 LNHDA and CDR2 SQIVND (reference sequence). The CDR3 loop spans 12 amino acids.